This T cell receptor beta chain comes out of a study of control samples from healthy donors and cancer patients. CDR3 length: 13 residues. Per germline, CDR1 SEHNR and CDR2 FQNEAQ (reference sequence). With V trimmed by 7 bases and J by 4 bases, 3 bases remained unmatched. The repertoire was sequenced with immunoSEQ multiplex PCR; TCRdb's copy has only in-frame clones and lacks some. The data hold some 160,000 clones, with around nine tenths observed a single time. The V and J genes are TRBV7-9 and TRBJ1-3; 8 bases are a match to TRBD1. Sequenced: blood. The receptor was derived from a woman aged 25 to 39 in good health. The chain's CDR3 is CASTQGAGNTIYF. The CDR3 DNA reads TGTGCCAGCACCCAGGGGGCCGGAAACACCATATATTTT.